This TCR beta chain was captured by sequencing in a study of cytomegalovirus exposure and HLA in healthy donors. The PCR used 60 Vbeta and 13 Jbeta primers. The assay was immunoSEQ multiplex PCR, and TCRdb's table has in-frame clones only and misses some. The repertoire consists of tens of thousands of clones, with around 79% occurring once and the leading ten covering 14% to 15%. This clone turned up a few times. This CDR3 has 17 amino acids. Germline values: CDR1 MNHEY, CDR2 SMNVEV (reference sequence). J was trimmed by 11 bases and V by 2 bases; bases with no gene match: 15. The rearrangement uses TRBV27 and TRBJ2-3, with TRBD2 identical over 11 bases. Input material: PBMCs. The sequence was obtained from a woman in her thirties or forties in good health and CMV-seropositive. CDR3 DNA sequence: TGTGCCAGCAGTTTAGGCGGTAGCGGGGGGGCCCGTAGTCTGCAGTATTTT. It translates to CASSLGGSGGARSLQYF.